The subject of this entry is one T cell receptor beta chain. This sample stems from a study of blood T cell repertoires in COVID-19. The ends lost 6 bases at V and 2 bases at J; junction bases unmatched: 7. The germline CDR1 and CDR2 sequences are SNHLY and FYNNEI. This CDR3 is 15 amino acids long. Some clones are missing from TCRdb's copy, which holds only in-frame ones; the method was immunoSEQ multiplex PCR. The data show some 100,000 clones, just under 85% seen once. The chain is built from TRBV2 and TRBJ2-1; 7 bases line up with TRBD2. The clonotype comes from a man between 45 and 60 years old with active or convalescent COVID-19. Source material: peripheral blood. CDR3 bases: TGTGCCAGCAGCGAGAGACTAGCCGCCTACAATGAGCAGTTCTTC. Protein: CASSERLAAYNEQFF.